This T cell receptor beta chain was sequenced for a study of vaccination and CD4 T cells after COVID-19. Study-wide context: The cells were exposed to overlapping spike peptides originating from SARS-CoV-2, HCoV-NL63, HCoV-OC43 and HCoV-229E for stimulation. Study results and limitations: Early post-infection timepoints were not included, and relatively few convalescent patients were studied.

V lost 5 bases to trimming and J lost 6 bases; unmatched junction nucleotides: 18. The CDR3 is made up of 19 amino acids. Germline assignment: CDR1 MNHEY and CDR2 SMNVEV (reference sequence). In the case of this clonotype: Its cognate antigen is unknown.

Sequence data for DNA of cultured CD4+ T cells were generated by the Oncomine TCR Beta short-read assay. TCRdb reanalysed the PCR reads using MiXCR and keeps one entry per CDR3 protein. Of some 14,000 distinct CDR3 sequences listed, around 50% are singletons. Treatment of the sample: approximately nine-day PBMC culture with coronavirus spike peptide pools or control peptides (ViraFEST assay). ViraFEST grew antigen-specific T cells using peptide pools, then sequenced TCRs. This TCR was recovered from a human donor who had recovered from COVID-19. The gene calls are TRBV27 and TRBJ2-2, with 10 bases matching TRBD2. What was sequenced was CD4+ T cells from blood, cultured in vitro. CDR3 in amino acids: CASSPISGRSLLSPGELFF. Here the CDR3 DNA reads TGTGCCAGCAGTCCTATTAGCGGGAGGTCCCTTCTGAGTCCCGGGGAGCTGTTTTTT.